These 17 T cell receptor beta chains originate from one sample sequenced in a study of T cell responses to AZD1222 COVID-19 vaccine. The assay was immunoSEQ multiplex PCR, and TCRdb's table has in-frame clones only and misses some. The repertoire includes approximately 140,000 clones, under 95% of them detected once, and 2.8% sits in the top ten. Here the sequenced sample was peripheral blood, taken on day 0 of AZD1222 vaccination. All receptors come from an adult in good health.

V usage is TRBV6-5 and J usage is TRBJ2-7, with TRBD1 matching over 7 bases. CDR3 length: 13 amino acids. Germline CDR1 is MNHEY and CDR2 is SVGAGI. The junction had 2 bases not matched to a gene; V was cut back by 2 bases and J by 4 bases. The CDR3 DNA reads TGTGCCAGCAGTTACGTACAGGGGTACGAGCAGTACTTC. Its protein is CASSYVQGYEQYF.

The CDR3 spells CASSMTLSSYEQYF. DNA of the CDR3: TGTGCCAGTAGTATGACGTTAAGCTCCTACGAGCAGTACTTC. The V call is TRBV19, the J call TRBJ2-7; D remains ambiguous. The CDR3 consists of 14 residues. Trimming left V 3 bases short and J 0 bases short, with 9 bases between. Per germline, CDR1 LNHDA and CDR2 SQIVND (reference sequence).

In the case of this clone: Other DNA sequences in the sample encode the same CDR3. J is TRBJ1-4 and V is TRBV11-2, with 7 bases identical to TRBD1. Germline values: CDR1 SGHAT, CDR2 FQNNGV. The CDR3 contains 15 residues. V dropped 1 base and J dropped 4; count of bases not matched to a gene: 3. Here the CDR3 DNA reads TGTGCCAGCAGCTTAGGTGACAGGGATAATGAAAAACTGTTTTTT. This sequence encodes CASSLGDRDNEKLFF.

This chain joins TRBV5-6 and TRBJ2-7; 8 bases align to TRBD1. V lost 2 bases to trimming and J lost 6 bases; unmatched junction nucleotides: 7. The germline V gene has CDR1 SGHDT and CDR2 YYEEEE. This CDR3 region has 14 residues. CDR3 sequence reads: CASSFQGARSEQYF. In nucleotides, the CDR3 is TGTGCCAGCAGCTTCCAGGGGGCGCGGAGCGAGCAGTACTTC.

The chain has TRBV20-1 and TRBJ1-5, with D perhaps matching TRBD1 (6 bases). The CDR3 loop spans 11 amino acids. Trimming removed 7 bases at V and 5 bases at J, with 9 bases between. Per the germline V gene, CDR1 is DFQATT and CDR2 is SNEGSKA (reference sequence). CDR3 in amino acids: CSVEGDQPQHF. As DNA, the CDR3 is TGCAGTGTTGAGGGGGATCAGCCCCAGCATTTT.

The chain has TRBV7-2 and TRBJ1-2, with a possible D match to TRBD1 (5 bases). From germline, CDR1 is SGHTA and CDR2 FQGNSA. V lost 3 bases, J lost 3 bases, and 14 bases lay in between. This CDR3 is 15 amino acids long. CDR3 region: CASSFNRKWDYGYTF. In DNA form, the CDR3 reads TGTGCCAGCAGCTTCAACAGGAAATGGGACTATGGCTACACCTTC.

The chain combines TRBV5-1 with TRBJ1-1, with a weak D call TRBD1 (6 bases). Germline CDR1 and CDR2: SGHRS and YFSETQ. The V end lost 0 bases, the J end lost 3 bases, and 12 bases lay between the germline ends. CDR3 length: 15 residues. CDR3: CASSLVWGRHTEAFF. The CDR3 bases are TGCGCCAGCAGCTTGGTATGGGGGCGACACACTGAAGCTTTCTTT. The variable domain in full, completed from reference TRBV5-1 and TRBJ1-1, reads KAGVTQTPRYLIKTRGQQVTLSCSPISGHRSVSWYQQTPGQGLQFLFEYFSETQRNKGNFPGRFSGRQFSNSRSEMNVSTLELGDSALYLCASSLVWGRHTEAFFGQGTRLTVV.

The chain recombines TRBV18 with TRBJ1-3; a weak D match, TRBD1 (6 bases). The V end was cut by 5 bases, the J end by 0 bases, with 14 bases between. The length of the CDR3 is 16 residues. Germline CDR1 KGHSH, CDR2 LQKENI. The CDR3 DNA is TGTGCCAGCTCAAGAACAGGGCATACCTCTGGAAACACCATATATTTT. This translates into CASSRTGHTSGNTIYF.

The table lists this clone with a count of one. V usage is TRBV27 and J usage is TRBJ1-2; 10 nucleotides agree with TRBD1. CDR1 and CDR2 (germline): MNHEY, SMNVEV (reference sequence). Trimming cost V 2 bases and J 8 bases; bases outside gene matches: 5. The CDR3 contains 14 residues. The CDR3 DNA reads TGTGCCAGCAGTTTAACCTGGACAGGGGGAGGCTACACCTTC. Its translation: CASSLTWTGGGYTF.

The chain uses TRBV5-6 and TRBJ1-5; a weak D match, TRBD1 (6 bases). The CDR3 extends over 15 amino acids. Trimming stripped 4 bases from V and 5 bases from J, with 16 bases between. CDR1 and CDR2 from the germline V gene are SGHDT and YYEEEE. The CDR3: CASSTGGGAYQPQHF. The CDR3 DNA reads as TGTGCCAGCAGCACGGGGGGGGGCGCGTATCAGCCCCAGCATTTT. The whole variable domain, filled in from reference TRBV5-6 and TRBJ1-5, reads DAGVTQSPTHLIKTRGQQVTLRCSPKSGHDTVSWYQQALGQGPQFIFQYYEEEERQRGNFPDRFSGHQFPNYSSELNVNALLLGDSALYLCASSTGGGAYQPQHFGDGTRLSIL.

This clone was counted once. V usage is TRBV6-5 and J usage is TRBJ2-7, with 10 bases that match TRBD1. The CDR3 spans 14 residues. Germline CDR1 MNHEY, CDR2 SVGAGI. Trimming took 6 bases from V and 2 from J; bases not matched to a gene: 4. The DNA of the CDR3 is TGTGCCAGCAGGATGGGACAGGGGCCCTACGAGCAGTACTTC. This translates into CASRMGQGPYEQYF.

The chain links TRBV9 to TRBJ1-1; a weak D match, TRBD1 (5 bases). This CDR3 contains 15 residues. V lost 3 bases and J lost 0, with 12 bases in between. CDR1 is SGDLS, CDR2 YYNGEE, per germline. The CDR3 is CASSGGGRLNTEAFF. CDR3 bases: TGTGCCAGCAGCGGCGGGGGGAGATTGAACACTGAAGCTTTCTTT.

This clone was found once. V and J are TRBV18 and TRBJ2-1; the match to TRBD1 covers 11 bases. With V trimmed by 0 bases and J by 7 bases, 8 bases remained unmatched. Germline CDR1 is KGHSH and CDR2 is LQKENI. CDR3 length: 17 residues. The CDR3 nucleotides are TGTGCCAGCTCACCACCACTCGGACAGGGGGCGTTGAATGAGCAGTTCTTC. It specifies CASSPPLGQGALNEQFF.

The chain joins TRBV3-1 (or the pseudogene TRBV3-2) to TRBJ2-1; D possibly uses TRBD1 or TRBD2 (5 bases each). Trimming left V 4 bases short and J 3 bases short, with 16 bases between. The CDR3 runs 16 residues. Germline V gene sequence: CDR1 LGHDT, CDR2 YNNKEL (reference sequence). In DNA, the CDR3 is TGTGCCAGCAGCCGCTCCGGGGCGGCCGGCTACAATGAGCAGTTCTTC. Translating gives CASSRSGAAGYNEQFF.

This clone was detected only once. V gene TRBV5-1 combines with J gene TRBJ1-5, with TRBD1 as a possible D gene (5 bases). Germline V gene lookup returns CDR1 SGHRS and CDR2 YFSETQ. V was trimmed by 0 bases and J by 3 bases, leaving 10 bases between them. The length of the CDR3 is 15 residues. This chain's CDR3 is CASSLGAGINQPQHF. The DNA for the CDR3 is TGCGCCAGCAGCTTGGGGGCAGGGATCAATCAGCCCCAGCATTTT.

V usage is TRBV11-1 and J usage is TRBJ1-1; tentatively, D is TRBD1 (6 bases). Trimming pared 4 bases from V and 4 bases from J, leaving 13 bases between. CDR3 length: 14 residues. Germline CDR1 SGHAT, CDR2 FQDESV (reference sequence). CDR3 nucleotide sequence: TGTGCCAGCAGCTACAGGGCAAGGGGCACTGAAGCTTTCTTT. Translation gives CASSYRARGTEAFF.

The genes are TRBV18 and TRBJ1-2, with D possibly being TRBD1 (6 bases). The CDR3 consists of 17 residues. Trimming took off 3 bases at V and 0 bases at J, with 17 bases between the two ends. Per germline, CDR1 KGHSH and CDR2 LQKENI. CDR3 coding DNA: TGTGCCAGCTCACCCATGACAGGACGAATAGCTAACTATGGCTACACCTTC. It yields the protein CASSPMTGRIANYGYTF. Combining the CDR3 with reference TRBV18 and TRBJ1-2 gives the whole variable domain NAGVMQNPRHLVRRRGQEARLRCSPMKGHSHVYWYRQLPEEGLKFMVYLQKENIIDESGMPKERFSAEFPKEGPSILRIQQVVRGDSAAYFCASSPMTGRIANYGYTFGSGTRLTVV.